These 19 T cell receptor beta chains were all obtained from the same sample, sequenced in a study of PD-1 blockade in classical Hodgkin lymphoma. Time point here: cycle 4 day 1 (C4D1), after less than 7 weeks of nivolumab. Every single patient, without exception, relapsed after autologous stem cell transplantation, and brentuximab vedotin exposure varied. The method was immunoSEQ multiplex PCR; TCRdb's version includes in-frame clones alone and lacks a portion of them. The repertoire holds tens of thousands of clones, with 90% as singletons. The sample in question was peripheral blood mononuclear cells (PBMCs), obtained before the fourth cycle of nivolumab. The receptors come from a human donor with classical Hodgkin lymphoma.

The chain carries TRBV14 and TRBJ2-2, with D hard to call. The CDR3 extends over 14 amino acids. The V gene's germline CDR1 is SGHDN and CDR2 FVKESK. The V end was cut by 3 bases, the J end by 3 bases, with 8 bases between. The CDR3 sequence: CASSHGDHTGELFF. CDR3 DNA: TGTGCCAGCAGCCATGGGGATCACACCGGGGAGCTGTTTTTT.

The rearrangement uses TRBV14 and TRBJ2-7; possible D gene TRBD2, 5 bases. V shed 1 base and J shed 2 bases, with 9 bases lying between them. The CDR3 length is 14 residues. CDR1 is SGHDN, CDR2 FVKESK, per germline. CDR3: CASSQVRETYEQYF. The CDR3 DNA is TGTGCCAGCAGCCAAGTCCGGGAAACCTACGAGCAGTACTTC.

This sequence joins TRBV5-1 and TRBJ2-1, with a tentative D call TRBD1 (7 bases). V lost 6 bases and J lost 14, with 21 bases in between. CDR3 length: 13 amino acids. The V gene's germline CDR1 is SGHRS and CDR2 YFSETQ. The CDR3 loop is CASKEGATGEEFF. The DNA for the CDR3 is TGCGCCAGCAAGGAGGGGGCAACAGGGGAGGAGTTCTTC.

The chain uses TRBV5-1 and TRBJ2-3, with D perhaps TRBD1 (6 bases). V lost 0 bases and J 5 bases, leaving 16 bases between the germline ends. Germline lookup yields CDR1 SGHRS and CDR2 YFSETQ. The CDR3 runs 16 residues. The CDR3 DNA reads as TGCGCCAGCAGCTTGGAAGGGACATACAATGGAGATACGCAGTATTTT. Translated: CASSLEGTYNGDTQYF.

This rearrangement joins TRBV6-5 to TRBJ1-1, with D tentatively TRBD1 (6 bases). V was cut by 3 bases and J by 0 bases, with 14 bases left in between. Per germline, CDR1 MNHEY and CDR2 SVGAGI. The CDR3 is made up of 16 amino acids. The DNA for the CDR3 is TGTGCCAGCAGTTATAAACAGGGTAGGGTGAACACTGAAGCTTTCTTT. Translating it yields CASSYKQGRVNTEAFF.

The J gene is TRBJ2-7, the V gene TRBV7-6; 12 bases are shared with TRBD2. The length of the CDR3 is 16 residues. The germline V gene has CDR1 SGHVS and CDR2 FNYEAQ. The junction had 10 bases not matched to a gene; V was cut back by 5 bases and J by 5 bases. The CDR3 protein is CASSALGLAGVNEQYF. In DNA, the CDR3 is TGTGCCAGCAGCGCACTGGGACTAGCGGGTGTCAACGAGCAGTACTTC.

The J gene is TRBJ2-2, the V gene TRBV5-1; 7 bases fit TRBD2. Losses at the gene ends were 3 bases for V and 4 bases for J; bases not matched to a gene: 9. The germline V gene encodes CDR1 SGHRS and CDR2 YFSETQ. The CDR3 loop spans 16 amino acids. The CDR3 reads CASSSPAGAATGELFF. In DNA, the CDR3 is TGCGCCAGCAGCTCTCCGGCGGGAGCTGCCACCGGGGAGCTGTTTTTT.

This clone was seen just once. The chain carries TRBV5-6 and TRBJ1-5, with no clear D. The CDR3 runs 16 residues. In germline, CDR1 is SGHDT, CDR2 YYEEEE. V gave up 2 bases and J gave up 0 bases, with 12 bases separating them. This CDR3 reads CASSFRRSYSNQPQHF. The CDR3 DNA reads TGTGCCAGCAGCTTTAGGCGGAGCTATAGCAATCAGCCCCAGCATTTT. Combining the CDR3 with reference TRBV5-6 and TRBJ1-5 gives the whole variable domain DAGVTQSPTHLIKTRGQQVTLRCSPKSGHDTVSWYQQALGQGPQFIFQYYEEEERQRGNFPDRFSGHQFPNYSSELNVNALLLGDSALYLCASSFRRSYSNQPQHFGDGTRLSIL.

This clone has just one count. The chain combines TRBV6-5 with TRBJ1-6; TRBD1 is a possible D gene (5 bases). The V and J ends lost 8 bases and 11 bases respectively, with 13 bases between them. This CDR3 has 12 residues. Per the germline V gene, CDR1 is MNHEY and CDR2 is SVGAGI. CDR3 sequence: CASGKGKTPLHF. CDR3 DNA: TGTGCCAGCGGCAAGGGGAAGACACCCCTCCACTTT.

This clone was counted only a few times. V and J are TRBV10-2 and TRBJ2-1; TRBD2 agrees at 7 bases. This CDR3 region has 16 residues. CDR1 and CDR2 (germline): WSHSY, SAAADI. V dropped 7 bases and J dropped 6; count of bases not matched to a gene: 15. The CDR3 protein is CASTYHVGTTINEQFF. CDR3 nucleotides: TGCGCCAGCACGTATCATGTTGGGACTACCATCAATGAGCAGTTCTTC.

The V gene is TRBV5-1, the J gene TRBJ2-2; 10 bases match TRBD2. Germline CDR1 and CDR2: SGHRS and YFSETQ. The CDR3 has 15 amino acids. V was pared by 5 bases and J by 8 bases, with 9 bases of the junction left unmatched. DNA for the CDR3: TGCGCCAGCAGTTCCGGGACTAGCGTGGAGGGGGAGCTGTTTTTT. It encodes CASSSGTSVEGELFF.

The chain joins TRBV7-8 to TRBJ2-1, with a tentative D call TRBD2 (6 bases). Germline values: CDR1 SGHVS, CDR2 FQNEAQ. V lost 5 bases, J lost 0 bases, and 14 bases lay in between. The CDR3 contains 16 residues. The CDR3 sequence: CASSRGFDSSYNEQFF. The CDR3 nucleotides are TGTGCCAGCAGCCGGGGGTTTGACAGCTCCTACAATGAGCAGTTCTTC.

The chain recombines TRBV6-6 with TRBJ1-4, with D possibly TRBD1 on 6 matching bases. Germline V gene sequence: CDR1 MNHNY, CDR2 SVGAGI (reference sequence). The CDR3 spans 14 residues. Trimming pared 7 bases from V and 8 bases from J, leaving 17 bases between. The CDR3 DNA is TGTGCCAGCACCCAACAGGGTTCATGGGAAAAACTGTTTTTT. It is translated as CASTQQGSWEKLFF.

This chain connects TRBV5-6 to TRBJ2-2; D gene uncertain. The CDR3 has 13 residues. Germline values: CDR1 SGHDT, CDR2 YYEEEE. The V end lost 4 bases, the J end lost 6 bases, and 10 bases lay between the germline ends. This CDR3 is CASSPEGSGELFF. CDR3 nucleotides: TGTGCCAGCAGCCCGGAAGGGTCCGGGGAGCTGTTTTTT.

The chain links TRBV10-1 to TRBJ2-2; no clear D. The CDR3 totals 14 residues. With 3 bases removed from V and 2 bases from J, the gap between germline ends came to 7 bases. Germline V gene sequence: CDR1 WNHNN, CDR2 SYGVQD (reference sequence). CDR3 sequence: CASSETANTGELFF. CDR3 coding DNA: TGCGCCAGCAGTGAAACAGCTAACACCGGGGAGCTGTTTTTT.

This chain joins TRBV6-5 and TRBJ2-1; a weak D match, TRBD2 (6 bases). The CDR3 runs to 16 residues. CDR1 MNHEY and CDR2 SVGAGI come from the germline V gene. The V end was cut by 2 bases, the J end by 7 bases, with 18 bases between. The chain's CDR3 is CASSYGGEAGRNEQFF. The CDR3, as DNA: TGTGCCAGCAGTTACGGCGGGGAGGCAGGGAGGAATGAGCAGTTCTTC.

This clone occurred once. This chain connects TRBV5-1 to TRBJ2-3, with D possibly TRBD2 on 6 matching bases. Germline CDR1 reads SGHRS; CDR2 reads YFSETQ. The CDR3 totals 14 residues. The ends were cut back, 0 bases at V and 3 bases at J, with 8 bases in the middle. This CDR3 is CASSLVAGTDTQYF. The CDR3 coding sequence is TGCGCCAGCAGCTTGGTGGCGGGGACAGATACGCAGTATTTT. The entire variable domain, with the rest obtained from reference TRBV5-1 and TRBJ2-3, is as follows: KAGVTQTPRYLIKTRGQQVTLSCSPISGHRSVSWYQQTPGQGLQFLFEYFSETQRNKGNFPGRFSGRQFSNSRSEMNVSTLELGDSALYLCASSLVAGTDTQYFGPGTRLTVL.

This rearrangement joins TRBV6-5 to TRBJ2-5, with D tentatively TRBD1 (5 bases). CDR3 length: 15 amino acids. The V gene lost 4 bases and the J gene lost 1 base, with 13 bases spanning the gap. Per the germline V gene, CDR1 is MNHEY and CDR2 is SVGAGI. CDR3 nucleotides: TGTGCCAGCAGTTCGCCCCCCGACAGCCAAGAGACCCAGTACTTC. Encoded protein: CASSSPPDSQETQYF.

This chain links TRBV7-9 with TRBJ1-3; D is perhaps TRBD1 (6 bases). The CDR3 totals 15 residues. V gave up 3 bases and J gave up 0 bases, with 9 bases separating them. Per germline, CDR1 SEHNR and CDR2 FQNEAQ (reference sequence). CDR3 in amino acids: CASSFTGTSGNTIYF. The CDR3 bases are TGTGCCAGCAGCTTCACAGGGACCTCTGGAAACACCATATATTTT.